These 27 T cell receptor beta chains originate from one sample sequenced in a study of T cell responses to AZD1222 COVID-19 vaccine. The method was immunoSEQ multiplex PCR; TCRdb's version includes in-frame clones alone and lacks a portion of them. The sample shows fewer than 200,000 clones, about 90% of them seen only once. Sequenced here: peripheral blood, sampled on day 0 of MenACWY control vaccination. The receptors stem from an adult in good health.

V usage is TRBV19 and J usage is TRBJ2-5; no clear D gene. CDR1 is LNHDA and CDR2 is SQIVND in the germline V gene (reference sequence). The CDR3 totals 14 residues. V was pared by 3 bases and J by 3 bases, with 11 bases between. The CDR3 nucleotides are TGTGCCAGTAGTATGCTCCTGCAGAAAGAGACCCAGTACTTC. Translating gives CASSMLLQKETQYF.

This chain uses TRBV5-1 with TRBJ2-1; 10 bases match TRBD2. The CDR3 totals 17 residues. The germline gives CDR1 SGHRS, CDR2 YFSETQ. V gave up 0 bases and J gave up 9 bases; unmatched junction bases: 12. The CDR3 here is CASSLVSGRAQAGEQFF. CDR3 nucleotides: TGCGCCAGCAGCTTGGTGAGCGGGAGGGCCCAAGCCGGTGAGCAGTTCTTC.

The genes are TRBV24-1 and TRBJ2-2, with D maybe TRBD2 (5 bases). CDR3 length: 15 amino acids. V gave up 6 bases and J gave up 0 bases, with 10 bases separating them. Germline assignment: CDR1 KGHDR and CDR2 SFDVKD. This CDR3 is CATSRGQANTGELFF. The DNA for the CDR3 is TGTGCCACCAGTCGAGGGCAGGCGAACACCGGGGAGCTGTTTTTT.

This clone was observed a single time. The rearrangement joins TRBV5-8 to TRBJ1-3; D remains unclear. The CDR3 is 15 amino acids. The ends were cut back, 5 bases at V and 4 bases at J, with 16 bases in the middle. Germline values: CDR1 SGHTS, CDR2 YDEGEE. The CDR3 DNA reads TGTGCCAGCAGATTCGGACCGACGGGAGGAAACACCATATATTTT. Protein: CASRFGPTGGNTIYF.

The genes are TRBV28 and TRBJ1-5; 9 nucleotides agree with TRBD1. This CDR3 has 15 amino acids. Per germline, CDR1 MDHEN and CDR2 SYDVKM. After removal of 6 bases from V and 0 bases from J, the junction contained 3 bases not matched to a gene. CDR3 sequence: CASRWTGDSNQPQHF. The CDR3 region has the DNA TGTGCCAGCAGGTGGACAGGGGATAGCAATCAGCCCCAGCATTTT.

The rearrangement links TRBV4-3 to TRBJ1-2; 10 bases agree with TRBD1. CDR1 and CDR2 (germline): LGHNA, YSLEER. After removal of 0 bases from V and 6 bases from J, the junction contained 7 bases not matched to a gene. The CDR3 runs to 16 residues. The CDR3 loop reads CASSQDRQGAEDGYTF. The CDR3 region has the DNA TGCGCCAGCAGCCAAGATCGACAGGGGGCAGAGGATGGCTACACCTTC.

J is TRBJ2-7 and V is TRBV7-9, with D unresolved. V was pared by 1 base and J by 3 bases, with 13 bases between. Germline CDR1 is SEHNR and CDR2 is FQNEAQ (reference sequence). The CDR3 covers 15 residues. CDR3 in DNA: TGTGCCAGCAGCTTAGTCACAGACAAAGGCTACGAGCAGTACTTC. Translation gives CASSLVTDKGYEQYF.

This chain links TRBV19 with TRBJ2-2, with D possibly TRBD2 on 5 matching bases. Germline-derived CDR1 and CDR2 are LNHDA and SQIVND (reference sequence). This CDR3 contains 14 residues. Trimming removed 7 bases from V and 4 bases from J, with 13 bases in between. The CDR3 region has the DNA TGTGCCAGTATTGAGAGGGCGGGCACCGGGGAGCTGTTTTTT. Translated: CASIERAGTGELFF.

The chain combines TRBV5-1 with TRBJ2-2, with D unclear. Germline loops: CDR1 SGHRS, CDR2 YFSETQ. Trimming stripped 1 base from V and 0 bases from J, with 7 bases between. This CDR3 is built from 15 residues. The chain's CDR3 is CASSLTSANTGELFF. The DNA of the CDR3 is TGCGCCAGCAGCTTGACATCCGCGAACACCGGGGAGCTGTTTTTT.

The V and J genes are TRBV2 and TRBJ2-2; D may match TRBD1 or TRBD2 (5 bases each). Deletions cut 7 bases from V and 6 bases from J, with 9 bases between. There are 12 residues in the CDR3. Germline V lookup: CDR1 SNHLY, CDR2 FYNNEI. The CDR3 DNA is TGTGCCAGCACCCGGGGCCCCGGGGAGCTGTTTTTT. This gives the protein CASTRGPGELFF.

CDR3 sequence reads: CASSERAGGWGNSPLHF. The CDR3 DNA follows: TGTGCCAGCAGTGAGCGGGCCGGGGGTTGGGGAAATTCACCCCTCCACTTT. The V and J genes are TRBV25-1 and TRBJ1-6; tentative D call: TRBD1 (5 bases). Trimming removed 3 bases at V and 7 bases at J, with 19 bases between. The CDR3 contains 17 residues. The germline gives CDR1 MGHDK, CDR2 SYGVNS.

V usage is TRBV11-2 and J usage is TRBJ2-1; no firm D call. CDR3 length: 15 residues. The V end lost 5 bases, the J end lost 7 bases, and 18 bases lay between the germline ends. CDR1 is SGHAT, CDR2 FQNNGV, per germline. CDR3 nucleotide sequence: TGTGCCAGCAGCCGGTCCGGGCCCCAAGGGAATGAGCAGTTCTTC. It is translated as CASSRSGPQGNEQFF.

The chain couples TRBV7-8 to TRBJ1-2, with 9 bases matching TRBD1. CDR1 is SGHVS and CDR2 is FQNEAQ in the germline V gene. The CDR3 covers 15 residues. Trimming took 6 bases from V and 5 from J; bases not matched to a gene: 10. The CDR3 nucleotides are TGTGCCAGCAGTAGGAACAGGGGGCAGGGGTATGGCTACACCTTC. Protein sequence: CASSRNRGQGYGYTF.

This sequence joins TRBV10-1 and TRBJ2-3, with 10 nucleotides matching TRBD2. The CDR3 totals 16 residues. Germline V CDR1 and CDR2: WNHNN, SYGVQD (reference sequence). Germline trimming cut 5 bases from V and 1 base from J; bases unmatched to any gene: 6. CDR3 bases: TGCGCCAGCAGTAAAACCGGGACTAGCGGCACAGATACGCAGTATTTT. Its translation: CASSKTGTSGTDTQYF.

The J gene is TRBJ2-3, the V gene TRBV27, with a possible D match to TRBD2 (5 bases). The ends were cut back, 7 bases at V and 9 bases at J, with 11 bases in the middle. Germline V gene data show CDR1 as MNHEY and CDR2 as SMNVEV (reference sequence). The CDR3 has 11 amino acids. CDR3 in amino acids: CASIGGYTQYF. DNA of the CDR3: TGTGCCAGCATAGGAGGTTACACGCAGTATTTT.

V and J are TRBV6-5 and TRBJ1-2; 8 nucleotides line up with TRBD1. The CDR3 totals 14 residues. Germline CDR1 and CDR2: MNHEY and SVGAGI. The junction had 8 bases not matched to a gene; V was cut back by 9 bases and J by 2 bases. CDR3 region: CASFGTGKNYGYTF. In DNA form, the CDR3 reads TGTGCCAGTTTCGGGACAGGAAAAAACTATGGCTACACCTTC.

Concerning this clone: In the same sample, other DNA sequences code for this CDR3. The V and J genes are TRBV5-1 and TRBJ1-5; TRBD1 matches at 9 bases. The germline V gene encodes CDR1 SGHRS and CDR2 YFSETQ. The V gene end was trimmed by 2 bases and the J gene end by 6 bases; junction bases not matched to a gene: 6. This CDR3 has 15 amino acids. The CDR3 bases are TGCGCCAGCAGCTTACAGGGGGCTCTGGGTCAGCCCCAGCATTTT. It encodes CASSLQGALGQPQHF.

The CDR3 DNA sequence: TGTGCCACCAGTGATCCGCGGACAGGGTGGAGAGAGACCCAGTACTTC. It translates to CATSDPRTGWRETQYF. This chain joins TRBV24-1 and TRBJ2-5; 8 bases align to TRBD1. V gave up 3 bases and J gave up 4 bases; unmatched junction bases: 9. The CDR3 has 16 residues. CDR1 is KGHDR and CDR2 is SFDVKD in the germline V gene.

The chain joins TRBV19 to TRBJ1-1, with D possibly TRBD1 on 5 matching bases. Germline CDR1 is LNHDA and CDR2 is SQIVND (reference sequence). The CDR3 extends over 15 amino acids. The germline V and J ends were trimmed by 7 bases and 3 bases, with 18 bases remaining between them. As DNA, the CDR3 is TGTGCCAGTAACCGGCCTGGGGGTAAGGACACTGAAGCTTTCTTT. The encoded protein is CASNRPGGKDTEAFF.

The V call is TRBV6-5, the J call TRBJ1-2; 9 bases are a match to TRBD1. CDR1 and CDR2 (germline): MNHEY, SVGAGI. Trimming removed 9 bases from V and 4 bases from J; junction bases left unmatched: 6. The length of the CDR3 is 13 residues. CDR3 coding DNA: TGTGCCAGGGGACAGGGTGGGATCTATGGCTACACCTTC. Residues: CARGQGGIYGYTF.

This chain connects TRBV25-1 to TRBJ1-2; possibly TRBD1 for D (6 bases). The CDR3 is 15 amino acids. CDR1 MGHDK and CDR2 SYGVNS come from the germline V gene. V was trimmed by 3 bases and J by 4 bases, leaving 15 bases between them. The CDR3 DNA reads as TGTGCCAGCAGTGAGGGGGGGGACACCTTCTATGGCTACACCTTC. Amino acid sequence: CASSEGGDTFYGYTF.

The rearrangement uses TRBV19 and TRBJ1-5; TRBD1 might be the D (5 bases). The V end lost 9 bases, the J end lost 4 bases, and 13 bases lay between the germline ends. Per the germline V gene, CDR1 is LNHDA and CDR2 is SQIVND (reference sequence). This CDR3 comprises 13 residues. This chain's CDR3 is CASRHGGNQPQHF. CDR3 DNA sequence: TGTGCCAGCCGACACGGGGGGAATCAGCCCCAGCATTTT. Supplemented by reference TRBV19 and TRBJ1-5, the full variable domain reads DGGITQSPKYLFRKEGQNVTLSCEQNLNHDAMYWYRQDPGQGLRLIYYSQIVNDFQKGDIAEGYSVSREKKESFPLTVTSAQKNPTAFYLCASRHGGNQPQHFGDGTRLSIL.

V and J are TRBV3-1 (or the pseudogene TRBV3-2) and TRBJ1-2, with D possibly TRBD1 on 5 matching bases. V was pared by 6 bases and J by 4 bases, with 18 bases between. This CDR3 region has 15 residues. Germline V gene sequence: CDR1 LGHDT, CDR2 YNNKEL (reference sequence). CDR3 in amino acids: CASSNRGLLFYGYTF. The DNA of the CDR3 is TGTGCCAGCAGTAATAGGGGCCTACTTTTCTATGGCTACACCTTC.

The rearrangement links TRBV30 to TRBJ2-5; 7 bases are shared with TRBD2. Germline loops: CDR1 GTSNPN, CDR2 SVGIG (reference sequence). The CDR3 spans 13 residues. Trimming removed 6 bases from V and 1 base from J; junction bases left unmatched: 5. CDR3 in amino acids: CACLGGGQETQYF. DNA for the CDR3: TGTGCCTGCCTGGGGGGGGGCCAAGAGACCCAGTACTTC. Filled out from reference TRBV30 and TRBJ2-5, the complete variable domain reads SQTIHQWPATLVQPVGSPLSLECTVEGTSNPNLYWYRQAAGRGLQLLFYSVGIGQISSEVPQNLSASRPQDRQFILSSKKLLLSDSGFYLCACLGGGQETQYFGPGTRLLVL.

The chain employs TRBV5-5 and TRBJ2-7, with D hard to call. The CDR3 covers 16 residues. The V gene lost 2 bases and the J gene lost 0 bases, with 15 bases spanning the gap. The V gene's germline CDR1 is SGHKS and CDR2 YYEKEE (reference sequence). CDR3: CASSFRVQSLSYEQYF. Written as DNA, the CDR3 is TGTGCCAGCAGCTTTAGGGTCCAGTCACTCTCCTACGAGCAGTACTTC.

This rearrangement joins TRBV29-1 to TRBJ2-1; D unresolved. CDR3 length: 15 residues. Trimming stripped 5 bases from V and 3 bases from J, with 17 bases between. Germline lookup yields CDR1 SQVTM and CDR2 ANQGSEA. CDR3 DNA: TGCAGCGTTTATACGGGCCCTCCGGGCTACAATGAGCAGTTCTTC. Translation gives CSVYTGPPGYNEQFF.

This chain joins TRBV6-5 and TRBJ1-1, with no clear D. CDR1 is MNHEY and CDR2 is SVGAGI in the germline V gene. The CDR3 consists of 16 residues. Trimming stripped 0 bases from V and 0 bases from J, with 11 bases between. In nucleotides, the CDR3 is TGTGCCAGCAGTTACTCGATTCTCCTTCTGAACACTGAAGCTTTCTTT. Translating gives CASSYSILLLNTEAFF.